This T cell receptor (beta chain) was profiled in a study of PD-L1 blockade in urothelial cancer. The wider study: Peripheral blood specimens exhibited a median yield of around 130,000 T cells.

Study results and limitations: Below-median TCR clonality that was measured in pretreatment blood predicted better survival.

Germline CDR1 reads SNHLY; CDR2 reads FYNNEI. The CDR3 covers 19 residues. The V gene lost 5 bases and the J gene lost 1 base, with 27 bases spanning the gap. Into every PCR, synthetic TCR analog templates were spiked. The method was immunoSEQ multiplex PCR; TCRdb's version includes in-frame clones alone and lacks a portion of them. The profile shows around 130,000 clones, approximately 84% of them singletons. Time point of the sample: pretreatment peripheral blood. The number of samples from each patient was between 1 and 8, taken pretreatment and on-treatment. A word on this clone: Its antigen is still unknown.

The sample was PBMCs, taken around atezolizumab (anti-PD-L1) treatment. This chain links TRBV2 with TRBJ2-7, with D tentatively TRBD2 (6 bases). The receptor was isolated from a man aged 50-60 years with urothelial cancer. DNA for the CDR3: TGTGCCAGCAGTCGAAGGGGCGGGCGGGACTCCCCTTTATCCTACGAGCAGTACTTC. Protein product: CASSRRGGRDSPLSYEQYF.